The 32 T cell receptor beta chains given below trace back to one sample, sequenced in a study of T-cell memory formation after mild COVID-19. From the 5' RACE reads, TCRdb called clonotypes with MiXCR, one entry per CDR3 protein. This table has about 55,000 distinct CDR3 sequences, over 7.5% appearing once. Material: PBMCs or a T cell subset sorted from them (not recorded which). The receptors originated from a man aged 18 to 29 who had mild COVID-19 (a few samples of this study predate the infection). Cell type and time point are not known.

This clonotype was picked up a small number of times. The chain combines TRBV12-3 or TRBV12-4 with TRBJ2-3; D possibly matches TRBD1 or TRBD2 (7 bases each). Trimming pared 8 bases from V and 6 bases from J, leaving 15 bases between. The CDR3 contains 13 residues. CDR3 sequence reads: CASSGGEMDTQYF. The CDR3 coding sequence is TGTGCCAGCTCAGGGGGGGAAATGGATACGCAGTATTTT.

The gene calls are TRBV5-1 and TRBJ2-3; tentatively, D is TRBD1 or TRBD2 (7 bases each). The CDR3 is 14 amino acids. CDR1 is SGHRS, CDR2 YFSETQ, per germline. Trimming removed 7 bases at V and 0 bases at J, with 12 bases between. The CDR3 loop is CASVRGGSTDTQYF. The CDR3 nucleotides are TGCGCCAGCGTCAGGGGGGGGAGCACAGATACGCAGTATTTT.

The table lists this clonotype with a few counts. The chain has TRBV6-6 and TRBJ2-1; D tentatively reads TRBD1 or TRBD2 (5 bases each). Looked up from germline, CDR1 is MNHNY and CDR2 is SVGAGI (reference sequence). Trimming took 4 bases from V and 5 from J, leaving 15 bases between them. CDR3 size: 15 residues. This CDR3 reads CASSFTGTGNNEQFF. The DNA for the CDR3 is TGTGCCAGCAGTTTCACCGGGACGGGAAACAATGAGCAGTTCTTC.

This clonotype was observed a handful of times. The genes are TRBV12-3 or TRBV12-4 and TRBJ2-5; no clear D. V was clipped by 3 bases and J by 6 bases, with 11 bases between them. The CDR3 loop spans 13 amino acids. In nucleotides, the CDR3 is TGTGCCAGCAGTTTTAAAGGGTCCAAGACCCAGTACTTC. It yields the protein CASSFKGSKTQYF.

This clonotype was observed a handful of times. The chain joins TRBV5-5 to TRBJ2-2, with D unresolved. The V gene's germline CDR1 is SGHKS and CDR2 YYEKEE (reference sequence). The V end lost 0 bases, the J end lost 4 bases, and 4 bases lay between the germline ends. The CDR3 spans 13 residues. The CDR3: CASSLAVTGELFF. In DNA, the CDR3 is TGTGCCAGCAGCTTGGCCGTCACCGGGGAGCTGTTTTTT.

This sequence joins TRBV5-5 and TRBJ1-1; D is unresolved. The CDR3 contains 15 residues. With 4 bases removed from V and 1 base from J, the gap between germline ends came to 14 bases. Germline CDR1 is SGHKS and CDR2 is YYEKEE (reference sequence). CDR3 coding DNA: TGTGCCAGCAGCCGTGCCTGGGCGCCGAACACTGAAGCTTTCTTT. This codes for CASSRAWAPNTEAFF.

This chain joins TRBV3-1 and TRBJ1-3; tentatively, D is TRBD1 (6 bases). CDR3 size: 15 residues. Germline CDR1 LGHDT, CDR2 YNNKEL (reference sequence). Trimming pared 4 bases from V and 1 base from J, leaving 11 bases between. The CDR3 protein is CASSLQQGSGNTIYF. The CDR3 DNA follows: TGTGCCAGCAGCCTACAACAGGGATCTGGAAACACCATATATTTT.

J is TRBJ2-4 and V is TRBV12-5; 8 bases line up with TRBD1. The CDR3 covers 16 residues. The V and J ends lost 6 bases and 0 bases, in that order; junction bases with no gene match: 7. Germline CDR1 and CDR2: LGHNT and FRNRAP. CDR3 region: CASGSQGALAKNIQYF. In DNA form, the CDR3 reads TGTGCTAGTGGATCGCAGGGGGCACTAGCCAAAAACATTCAGTACTTC.

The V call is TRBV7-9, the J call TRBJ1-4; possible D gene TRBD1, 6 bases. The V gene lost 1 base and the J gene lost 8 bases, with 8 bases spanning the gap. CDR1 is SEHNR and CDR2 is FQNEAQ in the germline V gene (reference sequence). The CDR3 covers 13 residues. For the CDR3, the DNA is TGTGCCAGCAGCTTAGTGGGGGCAGAAAAACTGTTTTTT. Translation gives CASSLVGAEKLFF.

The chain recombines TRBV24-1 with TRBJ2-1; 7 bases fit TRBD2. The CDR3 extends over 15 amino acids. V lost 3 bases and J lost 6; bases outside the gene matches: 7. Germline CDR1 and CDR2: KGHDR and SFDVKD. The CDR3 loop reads CATSDPLSSGNEQFF. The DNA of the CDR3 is TGTGCCACCAGTGATCCCCTTTCTAGCGGCAATGAGCAGTTCTTC.

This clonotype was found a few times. This CDR3 is CASSQDQDRGSPTGELFF. The CDR3 nucleotides are TGCGCCAGCAGCCAAGATCAGGACAGGGGATCCCCCACCGGGGAGCTGTTTTTT. The genes are TRBV4-3 and TRBJ2-2, with TRBD1 matching over 9 bases. The CDR3 has 18 residues. Germline V lookup: CDR1 LGHNA, CDR2 YSLEER. Unmatched junction bases numbered 9, after V lost 0 bases and J lost 4 bases.

In nucleotides, the CDR3 is TGCGCCAGCAGCCAAGTGTTGGGGGAGAACACTGAAGCTTTCTTT. This encodes CASSQVLGENTEAFF. V and J are TRBV4-1 and TRBJ1-1, with TRBD1 as a possible D gene (5 bases). This CDR3 is 15 amino acids long. Germline CDR1 reads MGHRA; CDR2 reads YSYEKL. The ends were cut back, 1 base at V and 1 base at J, with 10 bases in the middle.

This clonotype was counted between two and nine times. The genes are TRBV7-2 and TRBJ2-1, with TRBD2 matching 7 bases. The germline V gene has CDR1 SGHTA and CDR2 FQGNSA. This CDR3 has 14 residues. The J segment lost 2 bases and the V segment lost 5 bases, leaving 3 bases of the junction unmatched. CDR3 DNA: TGTGCCAGCAGCCTAAGCGGGGCCTACAATGAGCAGTTCTTC. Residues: CASSLSGAYNEQFF.

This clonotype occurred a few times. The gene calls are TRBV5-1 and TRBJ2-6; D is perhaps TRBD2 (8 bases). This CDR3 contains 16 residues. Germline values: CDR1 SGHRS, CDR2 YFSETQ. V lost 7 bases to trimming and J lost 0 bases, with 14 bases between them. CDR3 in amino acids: CASREGQLSGANVLTF. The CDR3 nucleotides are TGCGCCAGCCGGGAGGGACAGCTCTCTGGGGCCAACGTCCTGACTTTC.

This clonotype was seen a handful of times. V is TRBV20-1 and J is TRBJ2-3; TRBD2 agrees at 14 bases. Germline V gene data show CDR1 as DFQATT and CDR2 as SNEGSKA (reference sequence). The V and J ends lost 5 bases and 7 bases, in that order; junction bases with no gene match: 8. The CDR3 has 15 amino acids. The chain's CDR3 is CSAWTSGGSSYTQYF. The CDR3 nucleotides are TGCAGTGCTTGGACTAGCGGGGGGTCTTCGTATACGCAGTATTTT.

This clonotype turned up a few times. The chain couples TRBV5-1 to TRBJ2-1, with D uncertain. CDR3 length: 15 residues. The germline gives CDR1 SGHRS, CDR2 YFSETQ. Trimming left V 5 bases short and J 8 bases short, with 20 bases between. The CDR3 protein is CASSPLGKPGHEQFF. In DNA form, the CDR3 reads TGCGCCAGCAGTCCCCTAGGAAAGCCCGGGCATGAGCAGTTCTTC.

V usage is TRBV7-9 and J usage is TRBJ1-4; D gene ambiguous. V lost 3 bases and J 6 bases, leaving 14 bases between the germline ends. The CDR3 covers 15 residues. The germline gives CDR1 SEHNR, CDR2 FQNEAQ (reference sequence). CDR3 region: CASSFYRQRYEKLFF. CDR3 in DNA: TGTGCCAGCAGCTTTTATCGGCAGCGATATGAAAAACTGTTTTTT. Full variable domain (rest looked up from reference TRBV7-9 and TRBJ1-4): DTGVSQNPRHKITKRGQNVTFRCDPISEHNRLYWYRQTLGQGPEFLTYFQNEAQLEKSRLLSDRFSAERPKGSFSTLEIQRTEQGDSAMYLCASSFYRQRYEKLFFGSGTQLSVL.

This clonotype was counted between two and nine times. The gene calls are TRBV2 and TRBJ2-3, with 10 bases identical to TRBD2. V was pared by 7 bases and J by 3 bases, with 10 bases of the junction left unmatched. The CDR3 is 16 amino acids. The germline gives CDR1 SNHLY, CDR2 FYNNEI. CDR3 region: CASTGLASRRTDTQYF. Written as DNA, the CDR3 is TGTGCCAGCACGGGACTAGCGTCGAGGAGGACAGATACGCAGTATTTT.

The CDR3 reads CASSLQSSNQPQHF. The CDR3 coding sequence is TGTGCCAGCAGCTTACAGTCTAGCAATCAGCCCCAGCATTTT. The chain couples TRBV7-9 to TRBJ1-5; D gene uncertain. Germline V CDR1 and CDR2: SEHNR, FQNEAQ (reference sequence). This CDR3 contains 14 residues. Trimming took off 2 bases at V and 0 bases at J, with 5 bases between the two ends. Full variable domain (outside the CDR3, taken from reference TRBV7-9 and TRBJ1-5): DTGVSQNPRHKITKRGQNVTFRCDPISEHNRLYWYRQTLGQGPEFLTYFQNEAQLEKSRLLSDRFSAERPKGSFSTLEIQRTEQGDSAMYLCASSLQSSNQPQHFGDGTRLSIL.

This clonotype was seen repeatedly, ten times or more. CDR3 region: CASSSEPGNTEAFF. CDR3 DNA: TGTGCCAGCAGCTCCGAACCTGGGAACACTGAAGCTTTCTTT. V and J are TRBV5-8 and TRBJ1-1; D uncertain. CDR3 length: 14 residues. V was cut by 3 bases and J by 1 base, with 10 bases left in between. Germline lookup yields CDR1 SGHTS and CDR2 YDEGEE.

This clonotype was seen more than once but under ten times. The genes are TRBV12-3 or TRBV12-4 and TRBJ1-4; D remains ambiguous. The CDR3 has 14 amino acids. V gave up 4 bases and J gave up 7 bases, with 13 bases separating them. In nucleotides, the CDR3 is TGTGCCAGCAGTTCGCCGGCAGGCGGTGAAAAACTGTTTTTT. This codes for CASSSPAGGEKLFF.

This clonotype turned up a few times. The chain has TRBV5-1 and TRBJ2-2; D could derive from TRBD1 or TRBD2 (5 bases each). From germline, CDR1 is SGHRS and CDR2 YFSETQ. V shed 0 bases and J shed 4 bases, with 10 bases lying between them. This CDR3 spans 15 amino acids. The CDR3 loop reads CASSLAEGITGELFF. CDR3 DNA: TGCGCCAGCAGCTTGGCCGAGGGGATCACCGGGGAGCTGTTTTTT.

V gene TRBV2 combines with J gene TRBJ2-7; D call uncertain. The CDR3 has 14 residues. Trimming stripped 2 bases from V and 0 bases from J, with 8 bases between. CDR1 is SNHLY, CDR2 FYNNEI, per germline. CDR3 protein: CASSESRDSYEQYV. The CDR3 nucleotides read TGTGCCAGCAGTGAAAGTAGGGACTCCTACGAGCAGTACGTC.

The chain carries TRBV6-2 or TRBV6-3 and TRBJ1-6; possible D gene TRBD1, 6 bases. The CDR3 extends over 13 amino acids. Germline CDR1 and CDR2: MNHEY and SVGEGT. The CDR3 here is CAACQGTNSPLHF. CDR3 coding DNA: TGTGCTGCGTGCCAGGGGACTAATTCACCCCTCCACTTT.

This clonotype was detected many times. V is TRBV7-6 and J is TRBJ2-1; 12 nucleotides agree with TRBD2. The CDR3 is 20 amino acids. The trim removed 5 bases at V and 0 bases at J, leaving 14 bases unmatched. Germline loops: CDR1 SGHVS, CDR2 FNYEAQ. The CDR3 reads CASSNSPGLAGLSSYNEQFF. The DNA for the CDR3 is TGTGCCAGCAGCAACAGCCCGGGACTAGCGGGCCTTAGCTCCTACAATGAGCAGTTCTTC.

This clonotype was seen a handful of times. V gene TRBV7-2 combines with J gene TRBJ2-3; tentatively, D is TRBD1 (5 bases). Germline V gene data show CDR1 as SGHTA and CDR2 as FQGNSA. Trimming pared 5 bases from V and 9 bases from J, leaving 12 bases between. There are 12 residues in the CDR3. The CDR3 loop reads CASSPPGSTQYF. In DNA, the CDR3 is TGTGCCAGCAGCCCACCAGGGTCGACGCAGTATTTT. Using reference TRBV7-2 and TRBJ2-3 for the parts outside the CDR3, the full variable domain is GAGVSQSPSNKVTEKGKDVELRCDPISGHTALYWYRQSLGQGLEFLIYFQGNSAPDKSGLPSDRFSAERTGGSVSTLTIQRTQQEDSAVYLCASSPPGSTQYFGPGTRLTVL.

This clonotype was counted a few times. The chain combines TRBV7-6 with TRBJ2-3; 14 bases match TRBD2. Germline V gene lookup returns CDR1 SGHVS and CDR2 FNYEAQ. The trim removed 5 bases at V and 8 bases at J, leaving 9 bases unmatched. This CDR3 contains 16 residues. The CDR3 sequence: CASSPQGLAGVATQYF. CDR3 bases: TGTGCCAGCAGCCCGCAGGGACTAGCGGGGGTGGCTACGCAGTATTTT.

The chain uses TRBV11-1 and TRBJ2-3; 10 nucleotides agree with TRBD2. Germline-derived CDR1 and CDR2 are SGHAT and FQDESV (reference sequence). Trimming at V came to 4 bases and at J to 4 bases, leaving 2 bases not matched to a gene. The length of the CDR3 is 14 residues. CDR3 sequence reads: CASSSSGGPDTQYF. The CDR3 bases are TGTGCCAGCAGCTCTAGCGGGGGTCCAGATACGCAGTATTTT.

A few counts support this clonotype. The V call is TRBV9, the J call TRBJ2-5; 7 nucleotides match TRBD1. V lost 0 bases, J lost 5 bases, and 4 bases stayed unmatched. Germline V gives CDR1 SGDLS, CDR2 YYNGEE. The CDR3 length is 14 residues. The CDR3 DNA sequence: TGTGCCAGCAGCGTAGAAAGGGGGCCTGAGACCCAGTACTTC. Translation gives CASSVERGPETQYF.

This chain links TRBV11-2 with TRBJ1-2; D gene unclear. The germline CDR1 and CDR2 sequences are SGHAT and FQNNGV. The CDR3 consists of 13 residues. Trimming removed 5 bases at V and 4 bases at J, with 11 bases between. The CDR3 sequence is CASSDMGTYGYTF. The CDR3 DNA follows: TGTGCCAGCAGCGATATGGGTACCTATGGCTACACCTTC.

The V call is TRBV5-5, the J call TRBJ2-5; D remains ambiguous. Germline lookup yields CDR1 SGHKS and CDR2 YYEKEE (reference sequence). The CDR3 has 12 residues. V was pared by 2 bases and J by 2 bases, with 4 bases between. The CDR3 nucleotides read TGTGCCAGCAGCTTAATTCAAGAGACCCAGTACTTC. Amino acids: CASSLIQETQYF.

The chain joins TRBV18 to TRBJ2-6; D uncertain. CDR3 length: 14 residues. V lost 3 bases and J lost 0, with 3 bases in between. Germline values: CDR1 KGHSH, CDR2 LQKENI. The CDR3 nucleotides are TGTGCCAGCTCACCCGGCTCTGGGGCCAACGTCCTGACTTTC. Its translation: CASSPGSGANVLTF.